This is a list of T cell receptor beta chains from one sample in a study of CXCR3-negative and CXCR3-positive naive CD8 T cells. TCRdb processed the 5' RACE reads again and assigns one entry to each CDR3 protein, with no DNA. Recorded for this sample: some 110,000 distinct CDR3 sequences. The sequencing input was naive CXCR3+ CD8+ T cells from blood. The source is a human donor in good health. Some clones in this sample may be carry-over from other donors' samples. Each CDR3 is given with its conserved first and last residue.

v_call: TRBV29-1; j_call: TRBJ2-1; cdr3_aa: CSVEGLPSSYNEQFF
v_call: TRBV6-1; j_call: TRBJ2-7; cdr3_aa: CASSELQGNYEQYF
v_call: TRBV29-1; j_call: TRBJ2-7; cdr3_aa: CSVLGPDSSYEQYF
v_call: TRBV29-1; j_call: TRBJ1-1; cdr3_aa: CSVEGSRTAFF
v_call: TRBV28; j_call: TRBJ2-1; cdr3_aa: CASSATSGSSYNEQFF
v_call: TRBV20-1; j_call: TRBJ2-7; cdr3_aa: CSAKLDSSYEQYF
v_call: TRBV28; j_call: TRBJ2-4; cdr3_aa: CASSSGQGTKNIQYF
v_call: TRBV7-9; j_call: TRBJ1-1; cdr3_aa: CASSLAPTRDDTEAFF
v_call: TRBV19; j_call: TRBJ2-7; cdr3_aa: CASTPGQGPYEQYF
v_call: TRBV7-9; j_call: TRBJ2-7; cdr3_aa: CASSLAVGGKAYEQYF
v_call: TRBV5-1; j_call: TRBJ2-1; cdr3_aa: CASSLGLAGDRYNEQFF
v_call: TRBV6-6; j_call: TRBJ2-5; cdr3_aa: CASPAGIGAETQYF
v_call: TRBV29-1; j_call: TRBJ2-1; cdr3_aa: CSVEGLTGQGQYEQFF
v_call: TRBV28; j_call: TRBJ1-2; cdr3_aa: CASSNQNSGDGYTF
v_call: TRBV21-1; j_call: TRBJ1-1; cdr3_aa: CASTAPRDTEAFF
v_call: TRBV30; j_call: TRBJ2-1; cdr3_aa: CAWIGGNEQFF
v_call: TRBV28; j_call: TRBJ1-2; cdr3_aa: CASSGRSDYGYTF
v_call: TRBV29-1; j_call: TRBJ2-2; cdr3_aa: CSVEDGHTGELFF
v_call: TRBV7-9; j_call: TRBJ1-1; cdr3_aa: CASRVWEEDTEAFF
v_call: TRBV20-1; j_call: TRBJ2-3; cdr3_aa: CSASLAQDSTDTQYF
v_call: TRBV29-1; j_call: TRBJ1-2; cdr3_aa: CSVEEGTGNYGYTF
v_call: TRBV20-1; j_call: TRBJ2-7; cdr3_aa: CSARDFEGYYEQYF
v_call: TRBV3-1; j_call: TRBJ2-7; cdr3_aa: CASSHEDPNEQYF
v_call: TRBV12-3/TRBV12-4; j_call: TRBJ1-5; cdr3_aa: CASSAGQVDQPQHF
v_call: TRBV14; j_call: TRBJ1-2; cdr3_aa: CASSQIPHRTGYGYTF
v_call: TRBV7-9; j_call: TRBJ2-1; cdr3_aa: CASSQGDMGEQFF
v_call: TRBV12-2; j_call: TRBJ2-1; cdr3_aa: CASRPARRAVSYDEQFF
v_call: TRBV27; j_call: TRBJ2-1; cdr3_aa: CASSFGGYNEQFF
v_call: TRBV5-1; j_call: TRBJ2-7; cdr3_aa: CASSLEADEQYF
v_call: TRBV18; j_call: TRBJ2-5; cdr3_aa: CASSPPTSETQYF
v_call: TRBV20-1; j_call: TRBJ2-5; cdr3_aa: CSPSSGWVAQYF
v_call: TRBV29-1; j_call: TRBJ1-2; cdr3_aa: CSVDPGQGCYTF